The rows below give T cell receptor beta chains drawn from one sample of a study of glioma-infiltrating T cells after dendritic cell vaccination. Sequencing used immunoSEQ multiplex PCR; TCRdb keeps in-frame clones, though not all of them. Here the sample spans 75,000 to 100,000 clones, roughly 83% being singletons. Sequenced material: blood, taken before dendritic cell vaccination. The receptors originated from a human donor with glioblastoma. CDR3s include the opening cysteine and the closing phenylalanine or tryptophan. A D gene is named only where the DNA matches it firmly. A row's size may be missing; if present it is once, few, many or a size class.

d_call j_call clone_size v_call cdr3_nt cdr3_aa
. TRBJ2-3 once TRBV9 TGTGCCAGCAGCGTAGGTAGCGCGTCTAGCACAGATACGCAGTATTTT CASSVGSASSTDTQYF
. TRBJ2-1 . TRBV27 TGTGCCACCTCATCTCCGGAGGCCCGGGACAATGAGCAGTTCTTC CATSSPEARDNEQFF
. TRBJ2-7 . TRBV28 TGTGCCAGCAGACTTACAGGCTGGAGCTCCTACGAGCAGTACTTC CASRLTGWSSYEQYF
. TRBJ1-1 . TRBV6-5 TGTGCCAGCAGTTACCCGCGGGGGGCTGGGGCTGAAGCTTTCTTT CASSYPRGAGAEAFF
. TRBJ1-1 . TRBV10-3 TGTGCCATCAGTGACAGGACAGTGAACACTGAAGCTTTCTTT CAISDRTVNTEAFF
TRBD1 TRBJ1-2 . TRBV7-9 TGTGCCAGCAGCTTTTCCTCAGGGGGTGATGGCTACACCTTC CASSFSSGGDGYTF
TRBD1 TRBJ1-4 . TRBV18 TGTGCCAGCTCACCACGACAGGGAATAGGCGAAAAACTGTTTTTT CASSPRQGIGEKLFF
. TRBJ2-7 . TRBV29-1 TGCAGCGTTGCCTCCGGGGGTTACGAGCAGTACTTC CSVASGGYEQYF
. TRBJ2-5 . TRBV5-6 TGTGCCAGCAGCTTGGCGGCAGGGGAAGAGACCCAGTACTTC CASSLAAGEETQYF
TRBD2 TRBJ2-1 . TRBV2 TGTGCCAGCAAACTCGGACTAGCGAGACGGGTTGAGCAGTTCTTC CASKLGLARRVEQFF
TRBD1 TRBJ1-1 . TRBV5-4 TGTGCCAGCACTCACCGTCGACAGGGGCGTAACACTGAAGCTTTCTTT CASTHRRQGRNTEAFF
TRBD2 TRBJ2-1 few TRBV5-1 TGCGCCAGCAGCCCTGGACTAGCGGGGGCTAAGGTGCAGTTCTTC CASSPGLAGAKVQFF
TRBD2 TRBJ2-7 once TRBV18 TGTGCCAGCTCCACCTTGGGGAGCGGGGGGACCTCCTACGAGCAGTACTTC CASSTLGSGGTSYEQYF
. TRBJ2-2 . TRBV2 TGTGCCAGCGGGGGGACAGCCATGAACACCGGGGAGCTGTTTTTT CASGGTAMNTGELFF
. TRBJ1-3 . TRBV5-4 TGTGCCAGCAGTATTGACAGAGCCTCTGGAAACACCATATATTTT CASSIDRASGNTIYF
TRBD1 TRBJ2-7 . TRBV28 TGTGCCAGCAAAACGACAGGGGCATCAGCCTACGAGCAGTACTTC CASKTTGASAYEQYF
. TRBJ1-3 . TRBV5-1 TGCGCCAGCAGCGGCGGGGCTGAAGCTGGAAACACCATATATTTT CASSGGAEAGNTIYF
TRBD2 TRBJ2-1 few TRBV7-2 TGTGCCAGCAGCTTAGTAGCAGCGGCGGGACTAGCGGGGGGTAAGGAGCAGTTCTTC CASSLVAAAGLAGGKEQFF
. TRBJ1-3 . TRBV7-9 TGTGCCAGCAGCTTAGACAGGGAGGGAAACACCATATATTTT CASSLDREGNTIYF
TRBD1 TRBJ2-7 . TRBV27 TGTGCCAGCAGTTCACTGTACACCGGGACAGGGGCCTACGAGCAGTACTTC CASSSLYTGTGAYEQYF
. TRBJ2-1 . TRBV5-1 TGCGCCAGCAGCTTGTTCGCGGGGTTAGACAATGAGCAGTTCTTC CASSLFAGLDNEQFF
TRBD2 TRBJ2-5 . TRBV7-9 TGTGCCAGCAGACCCGCTCTCCGGGGGGGGTTTCAAGAGACCCAGTACTTC CASRPALRGGFQETQYF
TRBD1 TRBJ1-2 . TRBV5-5 TGTGCCAGCAGCCCCCACTTTGGGACAGGGGGCGCCGATGGCTACACCTTC CASSPHFGTGGADGYTF
TRBD1 TRBJ2-5 . TRBV10-3 TGTGCCATCAGTGCCGAAAAGGACAGGGGGCTGGAGACCCAGTACTTC CAISAEKDRGLETQYF